The clone carrying this T cell receptor beta chain was seen more than once but under ten times. Its antigen is unknown. Profiling relied on immunoSEQ multiplex PCR, and the TCRdb table lists in-frame clones only, not all of them. The repertoire holds 65,000 to 75,000 clones, with over 90% as singletons. The sample belongs to a study of cytomegalovirus exposure and HLA in healthy donors. Study-wide findings and caveats: With high specificity and sensitivity, the classifier reportedly diagnosed cytomegalovirus status.

After removal of 6 bases from V and 8 bases from J, the junction contained 11 bases not matched to a gene. CDR1 SEHNR and CDR2 FQNEAQ come from the germline V gene (reference sequence). The CDR3 spans 15 residues. This receptor was identified in a man aged 18 to 30 in good health and CMV-seropositive. V usage is TRBV7-9 and J usage is TRBJ2-1; 9 bases align to TRBD2. The sequencing input was PBMCs. The CDR3 protein is CASSLEREVTYEQFF. The CDR3 coding sequence is TGTGCCAGCAGTCTAGAGCGGGAGGTGACATATGAGCAGTTCTTC. The complete variable domain, with remaining parts taken from reference TRBV7-9 and TRBJ2-1, reads DTGVSQNPRHKITKRGQNVTFRCDPISEHNRLYWYRQTLGQGPEFLTYFQNEAQLEKSRLLSDRFSAERPKGSFSTLEIQRTEQGDSAMYLCASSLEREVTYEQFFGPGTRLTVL.